Ten or more counts support the clone carrying this T cell receptor (beta chain). Its target is not known. What was amplified from RNA transcripts were TCR beta CDR3 regions. The TCR CDR3 was amplified in a first-round RT-PCR using the HTBI primer set. TCRdb independently ran MiXCR on the multiplex PCR reads; one entry per CDR3 protein. The sample yields approximately 570,000 distinct CDR3 sequences, nearly 20% seen once. The data stem from a study of T cells in Graves' hyperthyroidism and ophthalmopathy. Germline CDR1 GTSNPN, CDR2 SVGIG (reference sequence). The length of the CDR3 is 14 residues. The ends lost 0 bases at V and 9 bases at J; junction bases unmatched: 7. The PBMCs were taken from approximately 9 ml of fresh peripheral blood. Points from the study as a whole: The model anticipated ophthalmopathy a median about 7 months pre-onset.

The J gene is TRBJ2-1, the V gene TRBV30, with 8 nucleotides matching TRBD2. The sequencing sample was made of blood. The TCR originated in a man aged 40-50 years with Graves' ophthalmopathy. The CDR3 DNA follows: TGTGCCTGGAGTGTAGCGGGAGCTCTCGGTGAGCAGTTCTTC. Its translation is CAWSVAGALGEQFF.